Following are 28 T cell receptor beta chains from one sample sequenced in a study of blood T cell repertoires in COVID-19. Assay: immunoSEQ multiplex PCR; the TCRdb copy retains only in-frame clones and omits some. Found here are fewer than 55,000 clones, about 83% of them singletons; the top ten hold 6.9%. Sequencing used peripheral blood. The receptors shown here come from a man between 65 and 85 years old with active COVID-19.

For this clone: Additional DNA sequences in this sample encode the identical CDR3. The V gene is TRBV6-5, the J gene TRBJ1-2; 8 nucleotides match TRBD1. Germline V gene sequence: CDR1 MNHEY, CDR2 SVGAGI. Germline trimming cut 6 bases from V and 4 bases from J; bases unmatched to any gene: 4. The CDR3 totals 13 residues. The CDR3: CASSPGGSYGYTF. The CDR3 DNA sequence: TGTGCCAGCAGCCCAGGGGGCTCCTATGGCTACACCTTC.

This clone was observed a handful of times. The genes are TRBV5-1 and TRBJ2-7, with TRBD1 as a possible D gene (5 bases). The V gene's germline CDR1 is SGHRS and CDR2 YFSETQ. CDR3 length equals 17 residues. V lost 4 bases and J 2 bases, leaving 22 bases between the germline ends. CDR3 DNA: TGCGCCAGCAGCCACCTTCGGGTCCAGGGTAGAACCTACGAGCAGTACTTC. Translation: CASSHLRVQGRTYEQYF. Full variable domain (remainder filled in from reference TRBV5-1 and TRBJ2-7): KAGVTQTPRYLIKTRGQQVTLSCSPISGHRSVSWYQQTPGQGLQFLFEYFSETQRNKGNFPGRFSGRQFSNSRSEMNVSTLELGDSALYLCASSHLRVQGRTYEQYFGPGTRLTVT.

The chain uses TRBV14 and TRBJ1-1; the match to TRBD1 covers 8 bases. Germline CDR1 and CDR2: SGHDN and FVKESK. CDR3 length: 15 residues. After removal of 5 bases from V and 2 bases from J, the junction contained 7 bases not matched to a gene. The CDR3 loop is CASSYGQGFNTEAFF. Here the CDR3 DNA reads TGTGCCAGCAGCTACGGACAGGGCTTTAACACTGAAGCTTTCTTT.

This sequence joins TRBV7-8 and TRBJ1-4; unclear D gene. V lost 0 bases to trimming and J lost 0 bases, with 11 bases between them. CDR1 is SGHVS, CDR2 FQNEAQ, per germline. The CDR3 runs 17 residues. CDR3 protein: CASSLAHRYATNEKLFF. In nucleotides, the CDR3 is TGTGCCAGCAGCTTAGCACACAGATATGCAACTAATGAAAAACTGTTTTTT. The full variable domain, rest sourced from reference TRBV7-8 and TRBJ1-4, is GAGVSQSPRYKVAKRGQDVALRCDPISGHVSLFWYQQALGQGPEFLTYFQNEAQLDKSGLPSDRFFAERPEGSVSTLKIQRTQQEDSAVYLCASSLAHRYATNEKLFFGSGTQLSVL.

This chain uses TRBV19 with TRBJ2-7; possible D gene TRBD2, 6 bases. The CDR3 loop spans 15 amino acids. V shed 0 bases and J shed 3 bases, with 12 bases lying between them. Germline CDR1 and CDR2: LNHDA and SQIVND (reference sequence). Here the CDR3 reads CASSIEERGGYEQYF. CDR3 bases: TGTGCCAGTAGTATAGAAGAAAGGGGAGGCTACGAGCAGTACTTC.

The rearrangement uses TRBV5-5 and TRBJ2-1, with 8 bases lining up with TRBD2. V was clipped by 4 bases and J by 8 bases; unmatched bases: 11. This CDR3 is built from 15 residues. Germline V gives CDR1 SGHKS, CDR2 YYEKEE (reference sequence). The CDR3 DNA is TGTGCCAGCAGCCGGACTAGCCTTTTCGGCCATGAGCAGTTCTTC. Its translation is CASSRTSLFGHEQFF.

The rearrangement links TRBV10-3 to TRBJ2-1, with 7 bases matching TRBD1. CDR3 length equals 16 residues. V shed 4 bases and J 5 bases; nucleotides not matched to a gene: 11. Germline CDR1 and CDR2: ENHRY and SYGVKD. The CDR3 protein is CAISGTDRSRDNEQFF. The CDR3 region has the DNA TGTGCCATCAGTGGGACGGACAGGTCGAGGGACAATGAGCAGTTCTTC.

The chain links TRBV5-1 to TRBJ2-1; the D gene is possibly TRBD2 (6 bases). The CDR3 runs to 14 residues. V gave up 9 bases and J gave up 3 bases, with 16 bases separating them. From germline, CDR1 is SGHRS and CDR2 YFSETQ. CDR3 nucleotides: TGCGCCACCCTCACCCAGGAGGGCTACAATGAGCAGTTCTTC. This sequence encodes CATLTQEGYNEQFF.

V is TRBV27 and J is TRBJ1-2; 7 bases align to TRBD1. CDR1 MNHEY and CDR2 SMNVEV come from the germline V gene (reference sequence). V gave up 3 bases and J gave up 8 bases; unmatched junction bases: 6. This CDR3 spans 13 amino acids. In DNA, the CDR3 is TGTGCCAGCAGTTTGACAGGGTTGGGAGGCTACACCTTC. Protein sequence: CASSLTGLGGYTF.

J is TRBJ2-7 and V is TRBV6-1, with TRBD2 identical over 7 bases. The CDR3 totals 14 residues. V lost 2 bases and J lost 6; bases outside the gene matches: 7. CDR1 is MNHNS, CDR2 SASEGT, per germline. Here the CDR3 DNA reads TGTGCCAGCAGTGAACAATTCGGGGGGAGCGAGCAGTACTTC. It encodes CASSEQFGGSEQYF.

The V call is TRBV2, the J call TRBJ1-1, with 7 positions matching TRBD1. From germline, CDR1 is SNHLY and CDR2 FYNNEI. The trim removed 5 bases at V and 5 bases at J, leaving 8 bases unmatched. The CDR3 runs to 14 residues. Here the CDR3 reads CASSTQTGRTEAFF. CDR3 bases: TGTGCCAGCAGTACCCAGACAGGGAGGACTGAAGCTTTCTTT. The full variable domain, completed using reference TRBV2 and TRBJ1-1, is EPEVTQTPSHQVTQMGQEVILRCVPISNHLYFYWYRQILGQKVEFLVSFYNNEISEKSEIFDDQFSVERPDGSNFTLKIRSTKLEDSAMYFCASSTQTGRTEAFFGQGTRLTVV.

The rearrangement uses TRBV27 and TRBJ1-4; maybe TRBD1 (5 bases). V shed 5 bases and J shed 11 bases, with 9 bases lying between them. CDR1 and CDR2 (germline): MNHEY, SMNVEV (reference sequence). This CDR3 has 11 amino acids. CDR3 loop: CASSREGKLFF. DNA of the CDR3: TGTGCCAGCAGTCGGGAGGGGAAACTGTTTTTT.

This chain links TRBV12-5 with TRBJ2-3; 7 positions match TRBD2. J gave up 1 base and V 5 bases, and 18 bases lay outside the gene matches. CDR3 size: 19 residues. The V gene's germline CDR1 is LGHNT and CDR2 FRNRAP. The CDR3 loop is CASGLRAGIGVLGTDTQYF. The DNA for the CDR3 is TGTGCTAGTGGTCTTAGAGCGGGGATTGGGGTGTTGGGCACAGATACGCAGTATTTT.

The chain couples TRBV9 to TRBJ2-2; D perhaps matches TRBD2 (6 bases). The CDR3 spans 14 residues. Between the trimmed V and J ends, which lost 4 bases and 7 bases, there was a span of 14 bases. CDR1 and CDR2 from the germline V gene are SGDLS and YYNGEE. The CDR3 sequence is CASSRDSKGGELFF. The CDR3 DNA reads as TGTGCCAGCAGCCGGGACTCCAAGGGCGGGGAGCTGTTTTTT.

This sequence joins TRBV7-2 and TRBJ2-7; TRBD2 matches at 13 bases. J lost 8 bases, V lost 5 bases, and 15 bases had no gene match. Germline V gene lookup returns CDR1 SGHTA and CDR2 FQGNSA. The CDR3 sequence is 17 residues long. The DNA of the CDR3 is TGTGCCAGCAGCCTACGGACTAGCGGGGGAGCCTCTTTGCAGCAGTACTTC. Residues: CASSLRTSGGASLQQYF.

J is TRBJ2-7 and V is TRBV4-2; TRBD2 aligns across 14 bases. CDR1 LGHNA and CDR2 YNFKEQ come from the germline V gene. CDR3 length equals 16 residues. V was clipped by 4 bases and J by 5 bases; unmatched bases: 7. The CDR3 coding sequence is TGTGCCAGCAGCCCAGGGACTAGCGGGGGCTGGAACGAGCAGTACTTC. Translation gives CASSPGTSGGWNEQYF.

The chain combines TRBV7-2 with TRBJ1-2, with 7 positions matching TRBD1. The V gene end was trimmed by 0 bases and the J gene end by 4 bases; junction bases not matched to a gene: 5. The CDR3 has 15 amino acids. Germline CDR1 SGHTA, CDR2 FQGNSA. CDR3 sequence reads: CASSLATQGGYGYTF. The CDR3, as DNA: TGTGCCAGCAGCTTAGCGACCCAGGGGGGCTATGGCTACACCTTC.

This clone occurred once. The chain recombines TRBV5-6 with TRBJ2-3; the match to TRBD2 covers 7 bases. The J segment lost 6 bases and the V segment lost 3 bases, leaving 7 bases of the junction unmatched. Germline CDR1 reads SGHDT; CDR2 reads YYEEEE. CDR3 length: 14 residues. In DNA form, the CDR3 reads TGTGCCAGCAGCTCGTGGGAAGCGGGGGATACGCAGTATTTT. Residues: CASSSWEAGDTQYF.

The V gene is TRBV5-1, the J gene TRBJ2-2, with 7 positions matching TRBD1. The CDR3 runs 18 residues. Germline V gene data show CDR1 as SGHRS and CDR2 as YFSETQ. Losses at the gene ends were 0 bases for V and 5 bases for J; bases not matched to a gene: 13. The CDR3 sequence is CASSLAGISTGRTGELFF. The CDR3 nucleotides read TGCGCCAGCAGCTTGGCCGGAATATCGACAGGGCGGACCGGGGAGCTGTTTTTT.

The chain joins TRBV5-4 to TRBJ2-5; 7 positions agree with TRBD1. Looked up from germline, CDR1 is SGHNT and CDR2 is YYREEE (reference sequence). Trimming at V came to 2 bases and at J to 4 bases, leaving 8 bases not matched to a gene. This CDR3 spans 15 amino acids. The CDR3 region has the DNA TGTGCCAGCAGCTTTGAAGAGGGGGCGGGAGAGACCCAGTACTTC. It encodes CASSFEEGAGETQYF.

This clone was counted only a few times. CDR3 in DNA: TGCGCCAGCAGCCAGTCTGACGGAGGGAACTATGGCTACACCTTC. Protein product: CASSQSDGGNYGYTF. The V call is TRBV4-3, the J call TRBJ1-2, with no clear D. Per the germline V gene, CDR1 is LGHNA and CDR2 is YSLEER. The CDR3 is 15 amino acids. V lost 3 bases and J 2 bases, leaving 13 bases between the germline ends.

V and J are TRBV5-1 and TRBJ1-1, with TRBD1 matching over 8 bases. The CDR3 totals 17 residues. The ends lost 4 bases at V and 0 bases at J; junction bases unmatched: 11. Germline CDR1 SGHRS, CDR2 YFSETQ. CDR3: CASSLDRGSLMNTEAFF. CDR3 DNA: TGCGCCAGCAGCCTCGACAGGGGCTCACTTATGAACACTGAAGCTTTCTTT.

As regards this clone: One junction end does not reproduce the germline sequence, and a read error may be involved. The J gene is TRBJ1-5, the V gene TRBV27, with D perhaps matching TRBD1 (6 bases). The CDR3 length is 11 residues. Germline CDR1 reads MNHEY; CDR2 reads SMNVEV (reference sequence). CDR3 residues: CASSPQGPTDF. The CDR3 DNA sequence: TGTGCCAGCAGTCCCCAGGGGCCCACGGATTTT.

The chain joins TRBV11-3 to TRBJ2-5, with D hard to call. Germline-derived CDR1 and CDR2 are SGHNT and YENEEA. V dropped 1 base and J dropped 1 base, with 7 bases sitting between them. The CDR3 is 14 residues long. The CDR3 region has the DNA TGTGCCAGCAGCTTAGGGAGCCTCCAAGAGACCCAGTACTTC. This encodes CASSLGSLQETQYF.

The rearrangement uses TRBV19 and TRBJ1-1, with D maybe TRBD1 (5 bases). The CDR3 totals 15 residues. Germline loops: CDR1 LNHDA, CDR2 SQIVND (reference sequence). Trimming shortened V by 5 bases and J by 0 bases, and 13 bases separated the two germline ends. CDR3 protein: CASSGGRGLNTEAFF. In nucleotides, the CDR3 is TGTGCCAGTAGTGGGGGGAGAGGTTTGAACACTGAAGCTTTCTTT.

The V and J genes are TRBV5-1 and TRBJ2-4; 9 bases line up with TRBD1. The CDR3 has 15 amino acids. Losses at the gene ends were 4 bases for V and 5 bases for J; bases not matched to a gene: 7. CDR1 and CDR2 (germline): SGHRS, YFSETQ. The CDR3 DNA reads as TGCGCCAGCAGCCCTATGACAGGGGGAGAAAACATTCAGTACTTC. It codes for CASSPMTGGENIQYF.

The chain uses TRBV6-5 and TRBJ1-6, with D possibly being TRBD1 (5 bases). Germline lookup yields CDR1 MNHEY and CDR2 SVGAGI. Trimming took off 2 bases at V and 10 bases at J, with 18 bases between the two ends. This CDR3 region has 16 residues. This chain's CDR3 is CASSYRPGRAESPLHF. CDR3 sequence (DNA): TGTGCCAGCAGTTACCGTCCGGGCAGGGCCGAATCACCCCTCCACTTT.

The chain employs TRBV9 and TRBJ2-7; D perhaps matches TRBD1 (5 bases). V lost 4 bases and J 2 bases, leaving 10 bases between the germline ends. In germline, CDR1 is SGDLS, CDR2 YYNGEE. The CDR3 is made up of 13 amino acids. The CDR3 DNA sequence: TGTGCCAGCAGCCCTAGGGGCACCTACGAGCAGTACTTC. Protein sequence: CASSPRGTYEQYF.